These T cell receptor beta chains were read from a single sample in a study of control samples from healthy donors and cancer patients. Profiling relied on immunoSEQ multiplex PCR, and the TCRdb table lists in-frame clones only, not all of them. The data contain about 94,000 clones, around nine tenths of them seen just once; the ten biggest clones take up less than 4.5%. Sequenced input: blood. Source of these receptors: a woman younger than 35 in good health. The CDR3 runs from the conserved cysteine through the conserved F or W. A D gene is named only where the DNA matches it firmly. Size is omitted from some rows. Given values are once, few, many or a class for expanded clones.

d_gene: TRBD2; j_gene: TRBJ2-4; abundance: -; v_gene: TRBV3-1/TRBV3-2; CDR3nt: TGTGCCAGCAGCCTAGGGACTAGCGCACTAGCCAAAAACATTCAGTACTTC; CDR3aa: CASSLGTSALAKNIQYF
d_gene: -; j_gene: TRBJ1-2; abundance: -; v_gene: TRBV2; CDR3nt: TGTGCCAGCGGGGGGATCGGAGGCGACTATGGCTACACCTTC; CDR3aa: CASGGIGGDYGYTF
d_gene: -; j_gene: TRBJ2-3; abundance: -; v_gene: TRBV5-4; CDR3nt: TGTGCCAGCAGCCAAACCCTAGGACAGCCCACAGATACGCAGTATTTT; CDR3aa: CASSQTLGQPTDTQYF
d_gene: -; j_gene: TRBJ2-5; abundance: -; v_gene: TRBV5-5; CDR3nt: TGTGCCAGCAGCTTATACGGGGGAGGCCAAGAGACCCAGTACTTC; CDR3aa: CASSLYGGGQETQYF
d_gene: -; j_gene: TRBJ1-1; abundance: -; v_gene: TRBV5-1; CDR3nt: TGCGCCAGCAGCTTCGCTAGGGCTGGGGCTGAAGCTTTCTTT; CDR3aa: CASSFARAGAEAFF
d_gene: TRBD1; j_gene: TRBJ2-7; abundance: -; v_gene: TRBV27; CDR3nt: TGTGCCTCCCAGGGACAGGGCCACGAGCAGTACTTC; CDR3aa: CASQGQGHEQYF
d_gene: -; j_gene: TRBJ2-7; abundance: -; v_gene: TRBV7-3; CDR3nt: TGTGCCAGCAGCTTAACGGCTAGTCCCTCGGAGTACGAGCAGTACTTC; CDR3aa: CASSLTASPSEYEQYF
d_gene: TRBD1; j_gene: TRBJ2-5; abundance: -; v_gene: TRBV5-1; CDR3nt: TGCGCCAGCAGCTTCCTAGGACAGGGTCAAGAGACCCAGTACTTC; CDR3aa: CASSFLGQGQETQYF
d_gene: TRBD1; j_gene: TRBJ2-1; abundance: -; v_gene: TRBV9; CDR3nt: TGTGCCAGCAGCGTATACCGGACAGGGGCCTACAATGAGCAGTTCTTC; CDR3aa: CASSVYRTGAYNEQFF
d_gene: -; j_gene: TRBJ1-2; abundance: once; v_gene: TRBV28; CDR3nt: TGTGCCGGCGGGGGCCGGTCCTATGGCTACACCTTC; CDR3aa: CAGGGRSYGYTF
d_gene: TRBD1; j_gene: TRBJ1-1; abundance: -; v_gene: TRBV7-9; CDR3nt: TGTGCCAGCAGCCTACAGGGGATGGGGGGCACTGAAGCTTTCTTT; CDR3aa: CASSLQGMGGTEAFF
d_gene: -; j_gene: TRBJ2-1; abundance: -; v_gene: TRBV6-1; CDR3nt: TGTGCCAGCAGTGAATCTGGGGACGAGCAGTTCTTC; CDR3aa: CASSESGDEQFF
d_gene: -; j_gene: TRBJ2-7; abundance: few; v_gene: TRBV10-3; CDR3nt: TGTGCCATCAGTGAGTCAGACAGCGCCCAATCCTACGAGCAGTACTTC; CDR3aa: CAISESDSAQSYEQYF
d_gene: -; j_gene: TRBJ1-1; abundance: -; v_gene: TRBV13; CDR3nt: TGTGCCAGCAGCTCCGCTAGAGATTTATCTATCCCGAACACTGAAGCTTTCTTT; CDR3aa: CASSSARDLSIPNTEAFF
d_gene: -; j_gene: TRBJ1-2; abundance: once; v_gene: TRBV7-9; CDR3nt: TGTGCCAGCAGCCTCCTAGTCTCGGGTAATGGCTACACCTTC; CDR3aa: CASSLLVSGNGYTF
d_gene: -; j_gene: TRBJ1-1; abundance: -; v_gene: TRBV7-9; CDR3nt: TGTGCCAGCAGCGACGGCGGGTTTGGCACTGAAGCTTTCTTT; CDR3aa: CASSDGGFGTEAFF
d_gene: -; j_gene: TRBJ1-3; abundance: -; v_gene: TRBV15; CDR3nt: TGTGCCACCAGCAGAGATATCGCGGCAGCTGGAAACACCATATATTTT; CDR3aa: CATSRDIAAAGNTIYF
d_gene: -; j_gene: TRBJ1-4; abundance: -; v_gene: TRBV5-1; CDR3nt: TGCGCCAGCAGCTTGGGGTCCGCGTGGGATGAAAAACTGTTTTTT; CDR3aa: CASSLGSAWDEKLFF
d_gene: -; j_gene: TRBJ1-2; abundance: once; v_gene: TRBV12-3/TRBV12-4; CDR3nt: TGTGCCAGCAGTTTAGGGGCTCAGGGAGGCTACACCTTC; CDR3aa: CASSLGAQGGYTF
d_gene: TRBD2; j_gene: TRBJ2-7; abundance: -; v_gene: TRBV10-3; CDR3nt: TGTGCCATCAGTACCAGTGGGACTAGCGGGGGGGCCAAGTCTTACGAGCAGTACTTC; CDR3aa: CAISTSGTSGGAKSYEQYF
d_gene: -; j_gene: TRBJ2-7; abundance: -; v_gene: TRBV7-9; CDR3nt: TGTGCCAGCAGCTTAAAGGGTACCTACGAGCAGTACTTC; CDR3aa: CASSLKGTYEQYF
d_gene: -; j_gene: TRBJ1-5; abundance: once; v_gene: TRBV5-6; CDR3nt: TGTGCCAGCAGCTTGGGCACACAGCCCCAGCATTTT; CDR3aa: CASSLGTQPQHF
d_gene: -; j_gene: TRBJ1-1; abundance: -; v_gene: TRBV4-1; CDR3nt: TGCGCCAGCAGCGGGCCACAGGGCATGAACACTGAAGCTTTCTTT; CDR3aa: CASSGPQGMNTEAFF
d_gene: TRBD1; j_gene: TRBJ1-1; abundance: -; v_gene: TRBV10-2; CDR3nt: TGCGCCAGCAGTGCTCAGGGGGTGAACACTGAAGCTTTCTTT; CDR3aa: CASSAQGVNTEAFF
d_gene: TRBD1; j_gene: TRBJ2-7; abundance: -; v_gene: TRBV7-2; CDR3nt: TGTGCCAGCAGGGGGTACAGGGGCGTAATCTACGAGCAGTACTTC; CDR3aa: CASRGYRGVIYEQYF
d_gene: TRBD2; j_gene: TRBJ2-3; abundance: -; v_gene: TRBV3-1/TRBV3-2; CDR3nt: TGTGCCAGCAGCCACGGGGGGGGGACAGATACGCAGTATTTT; CDR3aa: CASSHGGGTDTQYF
d_gene: -; j_gene: TRBJ2-1; abundance: -; v_gene: TRBV12-3/TRBV12-4; CDR3nt: TGTGCCAGCAGCTCAGACAGTGGCAATGAGCAGTTCTTC; CDR3aa: CASSSDSGNEQFF
d_gene: -; j_gene: TRBJ2-7; abundance: -; v_gene: TRBV12-3/TRBV12-4; CDR3nt: TGTGCCAGCAGTTTAGTAGGGAGCGAGCAGTACTTC; CDR3aa: CASSLVGSEQYF
d_gene: TRBD2; j_gene: TRBJ2-3; abundance: -; v_gene: TRBV7-7; CDR3nt: TGTGCCAGCAGCTTGGGACTAGCGGGGGGTTATACGCAGTATTTT; CDR3aa: CASSLGLAGGYTQYF
d_gene: TRBD2; j_gene: TRBJ2-3; abundance: -; v_gene: TRBV11-2; CDR3nt: TGTGCCAGCAGCCCGAACACTCTAGCGGGGGGGCGGGATACGCAGTATTTT; CDR3aa: CASSPNTLAGGRDTQYF
d_gene: -; j_gene: TRBJ1-4; abundance: -; v_gene: TRBV6-5; CDR3nt: TGTGCCAGCACCCTCGAGGGAGGGAGTAATGAAAAACTGTTTTTT; CDR3aa: CASTLEGGSNEKLFF
d_gene: -; j_gene: TRBJ2-2; abundance: -; v_gene: TRBV3-1/TRBV3-2; CDR3nt: TGTGCCAGCAGCCAAGATATTTACACCGGGGAGCTGTTTTTT; CDR3aa: CASSQDIYTGELFF
d_gene: TRBD1; j_gene: TRBJ1-4; abundance: -; v_gene: TRBV27; CDR3nt: TGTGCCAGCAGTACCTCAGGGGGTAATAATAATGAAAAACTGTTTTTT; CDR3aa: CASSTSGGNNNEKLFF
d_gene: TRBD1; j_gene: TRBJ1-1; abundance: -; v_gene: TRBV9; CDR3nt: TGTGCCAGCAGCGTATTTACAGGGGACACTATGAACACTGAAGCTTTCTTT; CDR3aa: CASSVFTGDTMNTEAFF
d_gene: TRBD1; j_gene: TRBJ1-5; abundance: -; v_gene: TRBV7-8; CDR3nt: TGTGCCAGCAGCGGAAGAGGGGGCGGGGGTAATCAGCCCCAGCATTTT; CDR3aa: CASSGRGGGGNQPQHF
d_gene: TRBD2; j_gene: TRBJ2-3; abundance: once; v_gene: TRBV7-2; CDR3nt: TGTGCCAGCAGCTTAGAGGCGGGGGGGCCGAGAGATACGCAGTATTTT; CDR3aa: CASSLEAGGPRDTQYF
d_gene: -; j_gene: TRBJ1-2; abundance: few; v_gene: TRBV6-1; CDR3nt: TGTGCCAGCAGTGAAGAAGAGGGATCGGGCTATGGCTACACCTTC; CDR3aa: CASSEEEGSGYGYTF
d_gene: -; j_gene: TRBJ2-7; abundance: -; v_gene: TRBV2; CDR3nt: TGTGCCAGCAGGGGGGAAGGGAATGAGCAGTACTTC; CDR3aa: CASRGEGNEQYF
d_gene: TRBD2; j_gene: TRBJ2-3; abundance: -; v_gene: TRBV12-3/TRBV12-4; CDR3nt: TGTGCCAGCAGTCTAGCGGGGGCTGATACGCAGTATTTT; CDR3aa: CASSLAGADTQYF
d_gene: TRBD1; j_gene: TRBJ1-1; abundance: -; v_gene: TRBV5-1; CDR3nt: TGCGCCAGCAGCTTGGAAACAGGGGTGAACACTGAAGCTTTCTTT; CDR3aa: CASSLETGVNTEAFF